This entry lists 26 T cell receptor beta chains sequenced from one sample in a study of blood T cell repertoires in COVID-19. Data came from immunoSEQ multiplex PCR; TCRdb stores just in-frame clones and leaves some out. The sample contains some 220,000 clones, just under 85% of which appear only once. Specimen: peripheral blood. Receptors originate from a man aged 50 to 59 with acute or convalescent COVID-19.

The chain is built from TRBV19 and TRBJ2-2, with TRBD2 identical over 14 bases. V shed 10 bases, J shed 6 bases, and the junction held 4 bases outside the gene matches. CDR1 LNHDA and CDR2 SQIVND come from the germline V gene (reference sequence). CDR3 size: 14 residues. CDR3 in amino acids: CATGLAGGAGELFF. The CDR3 nucleotides read TGTGCCACTGGACTAGCGGGAGGCGCCGGGGAGCTGTTTTTT.

The V and J genes are TRBV2 and TRBJ2-3; 8 nucleotides agree with TRBD1. The V and J ends lost 6 bases and 3 bases, in that order; junction bases with no gene match: 8. Looked up from germline, CDR1 is SNHLY and CDR2 is FYNNEI. The CDR3 contains 15 residues. The CDR3 is CASRIRGRLTDTQYF. The CDR3 nucleotides are TGTGCCAGCAGGATCAGGGGGCGTTTAACAGATACGCAGTATTTT.

The V call is TRBV6-5, the J call TRBJ2-7; 7 bases are shared with TRBD2. Germline CDR1 MNHEY, CDR2 SVGAGI. The CDR3 contains 14 residues. V shed 7 bases and J 5 bases; nucleotides not matched to a gene: 11. This CDR3 is CASKPLGGINEQYF. In nucleotides, the CDR3 is TGTGCCAGCAAACCCTTGGGGGGGATCAACGAGCAGTACTTC.

The chain couples TRBV27 to TRBJ1-1; D might be TRBD1 (6 bases). The V and J ends lost 6 bases and 7 bases respectively, with 18 bases between them. The CDR3 has 14 residues. Germline loops: CDR1 MNHEY, CDR2 SMNVEV (reference sequence). The CDR3 DNA sequence: TGTGCCAGCAGGTTAGGGGGGACGGTAGTTGAAGCTTTCTTT. Translating it yields CASRLGGTVVEAFF.

This clone was seen more than once but under ten times. This chain connects TRBV2 to TRBJ1-2; D remains unclear. The CDR3 covers 14 residues. Trimming took off 2 bases at V and 7 bases at J, with 14 bases between the two ends. Germline V gene lookup returns CDR1 SNHLY and CDR2 FYNNEI. CDR3 residues: CASSELEGTPGYTF. The CDR3 coding sequence is TGTGCCAGCAGTGAATTGGAGGGAACCCCTGGCTACACCTTC. The variable domain in full, with the rest retrieved from reference TRBV2 and TRBJ1-2, is EPEVTQTPSHQVTQMGQEVILRCVPISNHLYFYWYRQILGQKVEFLVSFYNNEISEKSEIFDDQFSVERPDGSNFTLKIRSTKLEDSAMYFCASSELEGTPGYTFGSGTRLTVV.

The V call is TRBV6-5, the J call TRBJ2-7, with TRBD2 identical over 7 bases. Trimming removed 2 bases from V and 1 base from J; junction bases left unmatched: 8. CDR3 length: 16 residues. Germline V gene lookup returns CDR1 MNHEY and CDR2 SVGAGI. CDR3 in amino acids: CASSYPAGEGSYEQYF. Here the CDR3 DNA reads TGTGCCAGCAGTTACCCTGCGGGGGAGGGATCCTACGAGCAGTACTTC.

The V call is TRBV28, the J call TRBJ2-2; 8 positions match TRBD2. The CDR3 consists of 15 residues. The trim removed 2 bases at V and 4 bases at J, leaving 3 bases unmatched. Germline CDR1 MDHEN, CDR2 SYDVKM. CDR3 sequence reads: CASSLASGFTGELFF. CDR3 coding DNA: TGTGCCAGCAGTTTAGCTAGCGGGTTCACCGGGGAGCTGTTTTTT.

The chain links TRBV27 to TRBJ1-6, with TRBD1 matching 8 bases. The CDR3 spans 16 residues. After removal of 5 bases from V and 5 bases from J, the junction contained 8 bases not matched to a gene. Germline CDR1 reads MNHEY; CDR2 reads SMNVEV (reference sequence). The CDR3 DNA follows: TGTGCCAGCAGTCCCTTGGACAGGGTAAATAATTCACCCCTCCACTTT. The encoded protein is CASSPLDRVNNSPLHF.

The table lists this clone with a count of one. The DNA for the CDR3 is TGTGCCAGCAGGGGACTAGCGGGAACCTACAATGAGCAGTTCTTC. Encoded protein: CASRGLAGTYNEQFF. The chain combines TRBV7-9 with TRBJ2-1, with 13 bases aligning to TRBD2. Losses at the gene ends were 6 bases for V and 2 bases for J; bases not matched to a gene: 1. The CDR3 runs to 15 residues. The germline gives CDR1 SEHNR, CDR2 FQNEAQ (reference sequence).

The chain employs TRBV2 and TRBJ2-3; 10 bases line up with TRBD2. After removal of 2 bases from V and 6 bases from J, the junction contained 11 bases not matched to a gene. Germline CDR1 reads SNHLY; CDR2 reads FYNNEI. This CDR3 is built from 17 residues. The CDR3 nucleotides read TGTGCCAGCAGTGAAATGATACAGCGGGAGGGGAGGGATACGCAGTATTTT. Translated, it gives CASSEMIQREGRDTQYF. The variable domain in full, completed from reference TRBV2 and TRBJ2-3, reads EPEVTQTPSHQVTQMGQEVILRCVPISNHLYFYWYRQILGQKVEFLVSFYNNEISEKSEIFDDQFSVERPDGSNFTLKIRSTKLEDSAMYFCASSEMIQREGRDTQYFGPGTRLTVL.

V gene TRBV2 combines with J gene TRBJ1-5; D unclear. V was cut by 4 bases and J by 4 bases, with 14 bases left in between. The V gene's germline CDR1 is SNHLY and CDR2 FYNNEI. The CDR3 is made up of 15 amino acids. Here the CDR3 reads CASSAGDQRNQPQHF. The CDR3 DNA reads as TGTGCCAGCAGTGCAGGCGACCAAAGAAATCAGCCCCAGCATTTT.

The V gene is TRBV19, the J gene TRBJ2-2; 7 nucleotides align to TRBD1. The CDR3 is 16 residues long. Germline CDR1 LNHDA, CDR2 SQIVND (reference sequence). The V gene end was trimmed by 3 bases and the J gene end by 5 bases; junction bases not matched to a gene: 9. The CDR3 nucleotides are TGTGCCAGTAGTATTTCTAGTGGGACAGTGACCGGGGAGCTGTTTTTT. Translation: CASSISSGTVTGELFF. The complete variable domain, with remaining parts taken from reference TRBV19 and TRBJ2-2, reads DGGITQSPKYLFRKEGQNVTLSCEQNLNHDAMYWYRQDPGQGLRLIYYSQIVNDFQKGDIAEGYSVSREKKESFPLTVTSAQKNPTAFYLCASSISSGTVTGELFFGEGSRLTVL.

Here the CDR3 DNA reads TGTGCCACTCTCGACAGTTCCCGACGCACCGGGGAGCTGTTTTTT. Protein product: CATLDSSRRTGELFF. The chain links TRBV19 to TRBJ2-2; D perhaps matches TRBD1 (5 bases). CDR3 size: 15 residues. Germline CDR1 LNHDA, CDR2 SQIVND (reference sequence). Trimming left V 10 bases short and J 4 bases short, with 19 bases between.

The chain recombines TRBV14 with TRBJ2-2, with TRBD1 matching 9 bases. This CDR3 is 17 amino acids long. V gave up 0 bases and J gave up 6 bases; unmatched junction bases: 8. Germline lookup yields CDR1 SGHDN and CDR2 FVKESK. The chain's CDR3 is CASSQDLNRGQAGELFF. The CDR3 DNA sequence: TGTGCCAGCAGCCAAGATTTAAACAGGGGGCAGGCCGGGGAGCTGTTTTTT.

The chain couples TRBV5-1 to TRBJ2-7; no definite D call. Trimming left V 1 base short and J 4 bases short, with 9 bases between. The CDR3 is 13 amino acids. CDR1 is SGHRS, CDR2 YFSETQ, per germline. The CDR3 region is CASSLPNSYEQYF. The DNA for the CDR3 is TGCGCCAGCAGCTTGCCCAACTCATACGAGCAGTACTTC.

The chain uses TRBV19 and TRBJ1-5; TRBD1 matches 8 bases. The CDR3 loop spans 14 amino acids. V was clipped by 3 bases and J by 6 bases; unmatched bases: 4. Germline-derived CDR1 and CDR2 are LNHDA and SQIVND (reference sequence). CDR3 nucleotide sequence: TGTGCCAGTAGTATCCTCAGGGGGCTTCAGCCCCAGCATTTT. This translates into CASSILRGLQPQHF.

The chain is built from TRBV29-1 and TRBJ1-1, with D possibly TRBD1 on 6 matching bases. Germline CDR1 and CDR2: SQVTM and ANQGSEA. The CDR3 loop spans 12 amino acids. Trimming removed 7 bases at V and 4 bases at J, with 13 bases between. CDR3 sequence: CSARTGITEAFF. The DNA for the CDR3 is TGCAGCGCTCGAACAGGGATCACTGAAGCTTTCTTT.

The V gene is TRBV27, the J gene TRBJ2-1; TRBD2 matches at 14 bases. CDR1 and CDR2 (germline): MNHEY, SMNVEV (reference sequence). V lost 7 bases to trimming and J lost 9 bases; unmatched junction nucleotides: 8. CDR3 length: 15 residues. Here the CDR3 reads CASTAGLAGVFEQFF. The CDR3 DNA follows: TGTGCCAGCACCGCGGGACTAGCGGGAGTTTTTGAGCAGTTCTTC.

The chain has TRBV5-1 and TRBJ2-1; TRBD2 matches at 7 bases. The CDR3 spans 16 residues. Germline-derived CDR1 and CDR2 are SGHRS and YFSETQ. Losses at the gene ends were 0 bases for V and 0 bases for J; bases not matched to a gene: 3. Here the CDR3 DNA reads TGCGCCAGCAGCTTGGATGGCGGGAGCTCCTACAATGAGCAGTTCTTC. Translation gives CASSLDGGSSYNEQFF.

The chain combines TRBV27 with TRBJ1-4; 10 bases are a match to TRBD1. CDR3 length: 15 residues. Germline CDR1 and CDR2: MNHEY and SMNVEV (reference sequence). V gave up 5 bases and J gave up 6 bases; unmatched junction bases: 6. CDR3 in DNA: TGTGCCAGCAGTGGGTTCGGACAGGGGGATGAAAAACTGTTTTTT. This translates into CASSGFGQGDEKLFF.

This clone has more than one count but fewer than ten. CDR3 DNA: TGTGCCAGCAGTCGGGACAGGGCCTATGGCTACACCTTC. Protein product: CASSRDRAYGYTF. V usage is TRBV27 and J usage is TRBJ1-2; TRBD1 matches at 9 bases. The CDR3 extends over 13 amino acids. V was clipped by 5 bases and J by 4 bases; unmatched bases: 2. In germline, CDR1 is MNHEY, CDR2 SMNVEV (reference sequence).

The genes are TRBV20-1 and TRBJ1-5; no reliable D call. The CDR3 is made up of 13 amino acids. Trimming cost V 3 bases and J 1 base, with 7 bases left between them. From germline, CDR1 is DFQATT and CDR2 SNEGSKA (reference sequence). This CDR3 reads CSASGRSNQPQHF. The CDR3 DNA reads TGCAGTGCTAGTGGGCGGAGCAATCAGCCCCAGCATTTT.

The rearrangement uses TRBV10-1 and TRBJ2-2, with TRBD1 as a possible D gene (6 bases). V gave up 5 bases and J gave up 0 bases, with 10 bases separating them. Germline V gene sequence: CDR1 WNHNN, CDR2 SYGVQD (reference sequence). This CDR3 has 15 residues. CDR3 sequence: CASSIRTANTGELFF. CDR3 DNA sequence: TGCGCCAGCAGTATTCGGACAGCGAACACCGGGGAGCTGTTTTTT.

The chain carries TRBV18 and TRBJ1-3; D remains ambiguous. The V end lost 0 bases, the J end lost 0 bases, and 9 bases lay between the germline ends. The CDR3 spans 16 residues. Looked up from germline, CDR1 is KGHSH and CDR2 is LQKENI. CDR3 in amino acids: CASSPPFGVSGNTIYF. The CDR3 coding sequence is TGTGCCAGCTCACCACCGTTCGGGGTCTCTGGAAACACCATATATTTT.

This clone was picked up one time. The chain links TRBV5-1 to TRBJ2-4, with D uncertain. Germline CDR1 SGHRS, CDR2 YFSETQ. V lost 4 bases and J lost 4, with 15 bases in between. The CDR3 is 15 residues long. The CDR3 region is CASSKSLSTKNIQYF. The CDR3 region has the DNA TGCGCCAGCAGCAAGTCTTTATCGACTAAAAACATTCAGTACTTC.

A few counts support this clone. The genes are TRBV9 and TRBJ2-1, with 10 bases aligning to TRBD2. Germline CDR1 is SGDLS and CDR2 is YYNGEE. The CDR3 sequence is 15 residues long. The trim removed 2 bases at V and 4 bases at J, leaving 3 bases unmatched. CDR3 region: CASSVTSGHYNEQFF. DNA for the CDR3: TGTGCCAGCAGCGTGACTAGCGGGCATTACAATGAGCAGTTCTTC.